The rows below give T cell receptor beta chains drawn from one sample of a study of shared clonotypes between healthy human individuals. The repertoire was sequenced with immunoSEQ multiplex PCR; TCRdb's copy has only in-frame clones and lacks some. The sample shows over a million clones, 75% to 85% of them seen only once. The sequenced sample was memory CD4+ T cells from PBMCs. The receptors shown here come from a man in his late teens or twenties in good health. Some clones in this sample may be carry-over from other donors' samples. CDR3s leave out the opening cysteine and the closing phenylalanine or tryptophan. Each record gives: J gene, clone size, V gene, CDR3 protein. A row's size may be missing; if present it is once, few, many or a size class.

>TRBJ1-2|NA|TRBV5-1
ASRAGTGPLSGGYT
>TRBJ2-5|once|TRBV5-6
ASSLLSRAPSGTQY
>TRBJ1-1|NA|TRBV18
ASSPKGNTEAF
>TRBJ2-5|few|TRBV4-2
ASSQETGRETQY
>TRBJ2-4|few|TRBV28
ASSSLAGGRDIQY
>TRBJ1-4|NA|TRBV4-1
ASTISRGLGEKLF
>TRBJ2-7|many|TRBV29-1
SVEPEGGGSYEQY
>TRBJ2-1|NA|TRBV28
ASSPGGTQF
>TRBJ1-1|few|TRBV19
ASSITYAGTDTEAF
>TRBJ2-3|NA|TRBV4-3
ASSQGASGSDTQY
>TRBJ2-2|NA|TRBV5-4
ASSAGLATNTGELF
>TRBJ2-5|NA|TRBV7-8
ASSFGLAEETQY
>TRBJ2-3|NA|TRBV18
ASSPQGSSFTDTQY
>TRBJ2-7|NA|TRBV11-1
ASSLRGPEQY
>TRBJ2-1|NA|TRBV2
ASSVAGDTRLTYNEQF
>TRBJ1-1|NA|TRBV25-1
ASSELGTSTEAF
>TRBJ2-3|NA|TRBV5-1
ASSFGQDTDTQY
>TRBJ2-2|NA|TRBV11-2
ASSLIRNTGELF
>TRBJ1-3|once|TRBV28
ASTLEGGGNTIY
>TRBJ1-1|NA|TRBV4-3
ASSPQRAGYTEAF
>TRBJ1-5|NA|TRBV2
ASSARDRSNQPQH
>TRBJ2-3|once|TRBV29-1
SVEDQGGARD
>TRBJ1-1|NA|TRBV28
ASRGGTGRFTEAF
>TRBJ2-2|NA|TRBV7-8
AGSKDLAGETGELF
>TRBJ2-5|NA|TRBV7-9
ASSRLVSGGEETQY
>TRBJ2-2|NA|TRBV5-1
ASSFLLDSANTGELF